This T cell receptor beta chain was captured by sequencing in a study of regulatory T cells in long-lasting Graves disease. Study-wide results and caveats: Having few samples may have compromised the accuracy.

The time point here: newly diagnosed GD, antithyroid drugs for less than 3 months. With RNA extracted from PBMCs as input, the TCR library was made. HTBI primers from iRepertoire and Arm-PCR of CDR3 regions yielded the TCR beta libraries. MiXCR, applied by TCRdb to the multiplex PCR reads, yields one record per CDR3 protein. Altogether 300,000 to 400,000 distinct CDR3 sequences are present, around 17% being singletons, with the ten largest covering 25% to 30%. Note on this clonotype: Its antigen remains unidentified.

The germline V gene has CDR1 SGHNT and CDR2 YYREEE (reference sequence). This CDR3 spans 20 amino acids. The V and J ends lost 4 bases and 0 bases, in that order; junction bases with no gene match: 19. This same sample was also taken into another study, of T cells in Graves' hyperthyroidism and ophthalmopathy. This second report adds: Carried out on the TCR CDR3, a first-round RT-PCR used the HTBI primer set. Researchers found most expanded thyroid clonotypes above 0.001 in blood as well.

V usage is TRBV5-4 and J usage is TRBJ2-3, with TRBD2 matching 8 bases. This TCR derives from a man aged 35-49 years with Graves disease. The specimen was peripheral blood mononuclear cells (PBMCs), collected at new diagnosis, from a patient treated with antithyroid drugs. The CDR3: CASSTQGRLAGFPSTDTQYF. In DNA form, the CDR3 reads TGTGCCAGCAGCACACAAGGCCGTCTAGCGGGTTTTCCTAGCACAGATACGCAGTATTTT.